This T cell receptor (beta chain) stems from a study of shared clonotypes between healthy human individuals. The CDR3 runs to 14 residues. Trimming took 4 bases from V and 2 from J, leaving 13 bases between them. The germline gives CDR1 SGHNT, CDR2 YYREEE (reference sequence). Subsets obtained from CD4+ cells comprised CD45RA+ naive and CD45RA-negative memory cells. The repertoire was sequenced with immunoSEQ multiplex PCR; TCRdb's copy has only in-frame clones and lacks some. The table shows under 2,500,000 clones, with approximately 94% occurring only once. The rearrangement links TRBV5-4 to TRBJ2-7; D could derive from TRBD1 or TRBD2 (5 bases each). The sequencing input was naive CD4+ T cells sorted from blood. As to subset: CD45RA+ positively selected. The receptor's source is a man between 18 and 35 years old in good health. The CDR3 DNA is TGTGCCAGCAGCGGCGAGAGGGGCCCCTACGAGCAGTACTTC. Translation: CASSGERGPYEQYF.